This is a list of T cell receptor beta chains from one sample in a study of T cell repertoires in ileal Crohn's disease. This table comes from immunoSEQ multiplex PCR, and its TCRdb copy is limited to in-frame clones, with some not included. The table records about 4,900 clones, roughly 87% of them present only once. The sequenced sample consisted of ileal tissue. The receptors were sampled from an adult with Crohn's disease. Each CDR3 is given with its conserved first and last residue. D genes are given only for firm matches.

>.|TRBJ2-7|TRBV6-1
TGTGCCAGCAGTGAAGTAGGCAGGGTAGGACGCTACGAGCAGTACTTC
CASSEVGRVGRYEQYF
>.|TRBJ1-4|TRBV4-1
TGCGCCAGCAGCCAAGTTCACCAGAGGGTTCGGGAAAAACTGTTTTTT
CASSQVHQRVREKLFF
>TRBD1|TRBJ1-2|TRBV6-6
TGTGCCAGCAGCCGGACAGGGGGTGGCTACACCTTC
CASSRTGGGYTF